The subject of this entry is one T cell receptor (beta chain). Its target is not known. The data belong to a study of T cell responses to AZD1222 COVID-19 vaccine. Notes on the study in general: Compared with day 0, the breadth and depth of the Spike-specific TCR repertoire rose significantly after two doses of AZD1222.

V shed 3 bases and J shed 1 base, with 13 bases lying between them. CDR3 length: 15 amino acids. The germline CDR1 and CDR2 sequences are MGHRA and YSYEKL. Method: immunoSEQ multiplex PCR; TCRdb's copy keeps in-frame clones and lacks some. Of tens of thousands of clones listed, roughly four fifths are singletons. The chain combines TRBV4-1 with TRBJ2-7; TRBD1 is a possible D gene (6 bases). Sequenced material: peripheral blood, taken 28 days after the second AZD1222 dose. This receptor was obtained from an adult who received the AZD1222 COVID-19 vaccine. Here the CDR3 DNA reads TGCGCCAGCAGCCAGGCCTACGGACAGTCCTACGAGCAGTACTTC. It yields the protein CASSQAYGQSYEQYF.